A selection of T cell receptor beta chains follows, all from one sample in a study of technical replicates of blood from a handful of donors. TCRdb's copy holds only in-frame clones and misses some; the assay was immunoSEQ multiplex PCR. The data show 66,000 or so clones, more than 95% seen once. Sequencing was performed on T cells isolated from PBMCs. The receptors here all came from a human donor in good health. CDR3s include the opening cysteine and the closing phenylalanine or tryptophan. Fields, in order: J gene, clone size, V gene, D gene, CDR3 protein, CDR3 DNA. A D gene is named only where the DNA matches it firmly. Size is omitted from some rows. Given values are once, few, many or a class for expanded clones.

j_call: TRBJ2-7; clone_size: once; v_call: TRBV4-1; d_call: TRBD1; cdr3_aa: CASSQEGQVGHEQYF; cdr3_nt: TGCGCCAGCAGCCAGGAAGGACAGGTCGGGCACGAGCAGTACTTC
j_call: TRBJ1-2; clone_size: -; v_call: TRBV11-3; d_call: -; cdr3_aa: CASSSSSGPGDGYTF; cdr3_nt: TGTGCCAGCAGCTCCTCTTCGGGGCCGGGGGATGGCTACACCTTC
j_call: TRBJ1-4; clone_size: -; v_call: TRBV7-9; d_call: -; cdr3_aa: CASSIGRVGEKLFF; cdr3_nt: TGTGCCAGCAGCATCGGTCGGGTGGGTGAAAAACTGTTTTTT
j_call: TRBJ2-7; clone_size: -; v_call: TRBV11-1; d_call: TRBD1; cdr3_aa: CASSSLGDRDRRGHEQYF; cdr3_nt: TGTGCCAGCAGCTCTCTAGGGGACCGGGACAGGCGAGGCCACGAGCAGTACTTC
j_call: TRBJ1-4; clone_size: -; v_call: TRBV6-1; d_call: TRBD1; cdr3_aa: CATRYGTAEEKLFF; cdr3_nt: TGTGCCACCCGATATGGGACAGCGGAGGAAAAACTGTTTTTT
j_call: TRBJ2-5; clone_size: -; v_call: TRBV5-6; d_call: -; cdr3_aa: CASAGGASPTQYF; cdr3_nt: TGTGCCAGCGCTGGGGGGGCGAGCCCTACCCAGTACTTC
j_call: TRBJ2-2; clone_size: -; v_call: TRBV28; d_call: -; cdr3_aa: CASSFVVRAGELFF; cdr3_nt: TGTGCCAGCAGTTTCGTGGTTCGCGCCGGGGAGCTGTTTTTT
j_call: TRBJ2-3; clone_size: -; v_call: TRBV9; d_call: TRBD1; cdr3_aa: CASSVATGQGKITSTDTQYF; cdr3_nt: TGTGCCAGCAGCGTAGCCACGGGACAGGGGAAAATAACCTCCACAGATACGCAGTATTTT
j_call: TRBJ2-3; clone_size: once; v_call: TRBV30; d_call: TRBD2; cdr3_aa: CAWSLVAGLAGGPGKYF; cdr3_nt: TGTGCCTGGAGTTTGGTTGCCGGACTAGCGGGGGGGCCCGGGAAGTATTTT
j_call: TRBJ2-2; clone_size: once; v_call: TRBV30; d_call: -; cdr3_aa: CAWSVLTGGELAGELFF; cdr3_nt: TGTGCCTGGAGTGTACTGACGGGGGGCGAATTGGCCGGGGAGCTGTTTTTT
j_call: TRBJ2-7; clone_size: -; v_call: TRBV28; d_call: -; cdr3_aa: CASSFGSGVSGQYF; cdr3_nt: TGTGCCAGCAGTTTTGGTTCAGGGGTAAGTGGGCAGTACTTC
j_call: TRBJ2-7; clone_size: -; v_call: TRBV9; d_call: -; cdr3_aa: CASSVGPTSSAPGYEQYF; cdr3_nt: TGTGCCAGCAGCGTAGGGCCGACTAGTAGTGCTCCGGGTTACGAGCAGTACTTC
j_call: TRBJ1-6; clone_size: -; v_call: TRBV13; d_call: -; cdr3_aa: CASSPHRSYNSPLHF; cdr3_nt: TGTGCCAGCAGCCCTCACAGAAGCTATAATTCACCCCTCCACTTT
j_call: TRBJ1-4; clone_size: -; v_call: TRBV5-1; d_call: TRBD1; cdr3_aa: CASSFQGQDEKLFF; cdr3_nt: TGCGCCAGCAGCTTCCAGGGACAGGATGAAAAACTGTTTTTT
j_call: TRBJ1-1; clone_size: -; v_call: TRBV11-3; d_call: -; cdr3_aa: CASHGRGNEAFF; cdr3_nt: TGTGCCAGCCACGGTCGGGGAAATGAAGCTTTCTTT
j_call: TRBJ1-5; clone_size: -; v_call: TRBV19; d_call: -; cdr3_aa: CASKKALRGYSNQPQHF; cdr3_nt: TGTGCCAGTAAAAAGGCTTTAAGGGGGTATAGCAATCAGCCCCAGCATTTT
j_call: TRBJ2-1; clone_size: -; v_call: TRBV6-6; d_call: -; cdr3_aa: CASSSGQNEGEQFF; cdr3_nt: TGTGCCAGCAGTTCCGGACAGAATGAAGGTGAGCAGTTCTTC
j_call: TRBJ1-2; clone_size: -; v_call: TRBV5-8; d_call: TRBD1; cdr3_aa: CASSPIDRDYGYTF; cdr3_nt: TGTGCCAGCAGCCCAATCGACAGGGATTATGGCTACACCTTC
j_call: TRBJ2-7; clone_size: -; v_call: TRBV27; d_call: TRBD1; cdr3_aa: CASSLRGASGGQYF; cdr3_nt: TGTGCCAGCAGTTTACGAGGGGCATCAGGGGGGCAGTACTTC
j_call: TRBJ1-1; clone_size: -; v_call: TRBV5-1; d_call: -; cdr3_aa: CASSDRLNTEAFF; cdr3_nt: TGCGCCAGCAGCGACAGGTTGAACACTGAAGCTTTCTTT
j_call: TRBJ2-7; clone_size: -; v_call: TRBV27; d_call: TRBD1; cdr3_aa: CASSPRGLYNYEQYF; cdr3_nt: TGTGCCAGCAGCCCAAGGGGGCTCTATAACTACGAGCAGTACTTC
j_call: TRBJ1-5; clone_size: -; v_call: TRBV5-1; d_call: TRBD1; cdr3_aa: CASSLQGYSNQPQHF; cdr3_nt: TGCGCCAGCAGCTTACAGGGGTATAGCAATCAGCCCCAGCATTTT
j_call: TRBJ2-5; clone_size: -; v_call: TRBV11-2; d_call: TRBD1; cdr3_aa: CASSLGRGQETQYF; cdr3_nt: TGTGCCAGCAGCTTAGGCAGGGGGCAAGAGACCCAGTACTTC
j_call: TRBJ2-7; clone_size: once; v_call: TRBV7-9; d_call: -; cdr3_aa: CASSLLSSKPYEQYF; cdr3_nt: TGTGCCAGCAGCTTATTGTCTAGCAAGCCCTACGAGCAGTACTTC
j_call: TRBJ2-5; clone_size: -; v_call: TRBV7-9; d_call: TRBD1; cdr3_aa: CASSSTGSETQYF; cdr3_nt: TGTGCCAGCAGTTCGACAGGGTCAGAGACCCAGTACTTC
j_call: TRBJ2-5; clone_size: once; v_call: TRBV10-1; d_call: -; cdr3_aa: CASSPSSQETQYF; cdr3_nt: TGCGCCAGCAGTCCTAGTTCCCAAGAGACCCAGTACTTC
j_call: TRBJ2-3; clone_size: once; v_call: TRBV9; d_call: TRBD2; cdr3_aa: CASSVGLAGGPNTQYF; cdr3_nt: TGTGCCAGCAGCGTAGGGTTAGCGGGGGGTCCCAATACGCAGTATTTT
j_call: TRBJ2-2; clone_size: -; v_call: TRBV27; d_call: -; cdr3_aa: CASSSGTSGGELFF; cdr3_nt: TGTGCCAGCAGTTCGGGGACATCGGGCGGGGAGCTGTTTTTT
j_call: TRBJ2-7; clone_size: -; v_call: TRBV5-4; d_call: TRBD1; cdr3_aa: CASSLEGGMPGQNF; cdr3_nt: TGTGCCAGCAGCTTGGAGGGTGGGATGCCGGGACAGAACTTC
j_call: TRBJ2-3; clone_size: -; v_call: TRBV7-9; d_call: TRBD1; cdr3_aa: CASSAGTGVTDTQYF; cdr3_nt: TGTGCCAGCAGCGCCGGGACAGGGGTTACAGATACGCAGTATTTT
j_call: TRBJ1-1; clone_size: -; v_call: TRBV9; d_call: -; cdr3_aa: CASSVRSKPNTEAFF; cdr3_nt: TGTGCCAGCAGCGTGAGATCCAAGCCCAACACTGAAGCTTTCTTT
j_call: TRBJ2-1; clone_size: -; v_call: TRBV2; d_call: -; cdr3_aa: CASSSRLTSYNEQFF; cdr3_nt: TGTGCCAGCAGTAGCAGGCTGACCTCCTACAATGAGCAGTTCTTC
j_call: TRBJ1-6; clone_size: -; v_call: TRBV7-6; d_call: TRBD1; cdr3_aa: CASSLVETGRSYNSPLHF; cdr3_nt: TGTGCCAGCAGCTTAGTCGAGACAGGGAGGTCTTATAATTCACCCCTCCACTTT
j_call: TRBJ1-2; clone_size: -; v_call: TRBV7-2; d_call: -; cdr3_aa: CASSAHRDSGYTF; cdr3_nt: TGTGCCAGCAGCGCCCACCGGGACTCTGGCTACACCTTC
j_call: TRBJ2-7; clone_size: -; v_call: TRBV6-6; d_call: TRBD2; cdr3_aa: CASRQTGGRAYEQYF; cdr3_nt: TGTGCCAGCAGACAAACGGGGGGGCGGGCCTACGAGCAGTACTTC
j_call: TRBJ1-2; clone_size: -; v_call: TRBV6-6; d_call: -; cdr3_aa: CASRPGRGNYGYTF; cdr3_nt: TGTGCCAGCAGGCCAGGGAGGGGGAACTATGGCTACACCTTC
j_call: TRBJ2-7; clone_size: -; v_call: TRBV28; d_call: TRBD1; cdr3_aa: CASSPSGTGYEQYF; cdr3_nt: TGTGCCAGCAGTCCATCCGGGACAGGCTACGAGCAGTACTTC
j_call: TRBJ2-7; clone_size: -; v_call: TRBV19; d_call: TRBD1; cdr3_aa: CASSMGTGSIYEQYF; cdr3_nt: TGTGCCAGTAGTATGGGGACAGGAAGCATCTACGAGCAGTACTTC
j_call: TRBJ1-1; clone_size: -; v_call: TRBV16; d_call: -; cdr3_aa: CASSQWVRVVGTEAFF; cdr3_nt: TGTGCCAGCAGCCAATGGGTGCGGGTTGTGGGCACTGAAGCTTTCTTT
j_call: TRBJ1-1; clone_size: -; v_call: TRBV30; d_call: -; cdr3_aa: CAWSSLTQGAGTEAFF; cdr3_nt: TGTGCCTGGAGTTCGCTCACCCAGGGCGCGGGGACTGAAGCTTTCTTT
j_call: TRBJ2-2; clone_size: -; v_call: TRBV10-3; d_call: TRBD2; cdr3_aa: CAINLAGGMNTGELFF; cdr3_nt: TGTGCCATCAACCTAGCGGGAGGGATGAACACCGGGGAGCTGTTTTTT
j_call: TRBJ2-6; clone_size: -; v_call: TRBV27; d_call: -; cdr3_aa: CASRQKGAGANVLTF; cdr3_nt: TGTGCCAGCAGGCAGAAGGGGGCTGGGGCCAACGTCCTGACTTTC
j_call: TRBJ1-1; clone_size: -; v_call: TRBV7-9; d_call: -; cdr3_aa: CASSLIAVLNTEAFF; cdr3_nt: TGTGCCAGCAGCTTAATTGCAGTACTGAACACTGAAGCTTTCTTT